The subject of this entry is one TCR beta chain. Its target is unknown. The source of the sample is a study of monozygotic twins with inflammatory bowel disease. Study-wide results and caveats: Concordance status among twins (concordant versus discordant) showed no link to repertoire similarity, possibly from limited power. Clonotypes shared with others were fewer in IBD patients than in healthy twins, especially with disease activity.

Germline V gene lookup returns CDR1 SNHLY and CDR2 FYNNEI. The CDR3 consists of 12 residues. TCRdb reprocessed the 5' RACE reads and keeps a single row for each CDR3 protein, giving no DNA. Across about 330,000 distinct CDR3 sequences, the top ten clones capture roughly 2% of the sample. Input material: blood. V gene TRBV2 combines with J gene TRBJ2-1; TCRdb returns TRBD1, unconfirmable since there is no DNA. The sequence was collected from a human donor with ulcerative colitis or Crohn's disease, or a healthy co-twin of an affected twin (not recorded which). This chain's CDR3 is CASSSQGIEQFF.